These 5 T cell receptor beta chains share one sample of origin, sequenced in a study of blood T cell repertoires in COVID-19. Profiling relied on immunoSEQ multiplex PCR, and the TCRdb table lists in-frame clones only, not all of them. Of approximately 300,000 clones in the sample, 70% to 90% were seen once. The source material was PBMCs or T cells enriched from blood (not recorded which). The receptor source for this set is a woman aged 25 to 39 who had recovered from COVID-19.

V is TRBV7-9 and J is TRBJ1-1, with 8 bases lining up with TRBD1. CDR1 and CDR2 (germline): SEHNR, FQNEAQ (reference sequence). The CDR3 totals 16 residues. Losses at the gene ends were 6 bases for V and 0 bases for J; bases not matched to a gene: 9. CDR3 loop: CASRYRRDRLNTEAFF. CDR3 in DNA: TGTGCCAGCAGGTACCGCCGGGACAGGCTGAACACTGAAGCTTTCTTT.

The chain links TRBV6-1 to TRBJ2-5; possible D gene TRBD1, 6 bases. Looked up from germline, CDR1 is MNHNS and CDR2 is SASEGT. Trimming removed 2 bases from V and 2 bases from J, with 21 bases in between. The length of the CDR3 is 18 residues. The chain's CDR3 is CASSENIQGPILQETQYF. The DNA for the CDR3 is TGTGCCAGCAGTGAAAATATCCAGGGGCCGATTTTGCAAGAGACCCAGTACTTC.

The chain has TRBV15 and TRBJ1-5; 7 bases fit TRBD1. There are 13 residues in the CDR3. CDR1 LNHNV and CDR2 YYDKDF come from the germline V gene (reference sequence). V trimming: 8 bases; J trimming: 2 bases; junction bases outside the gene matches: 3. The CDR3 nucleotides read TGTGCCACCTCCGGACAGGGCAATCAGCCCCAGCATTTT. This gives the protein CATSGQGNQPQHF.

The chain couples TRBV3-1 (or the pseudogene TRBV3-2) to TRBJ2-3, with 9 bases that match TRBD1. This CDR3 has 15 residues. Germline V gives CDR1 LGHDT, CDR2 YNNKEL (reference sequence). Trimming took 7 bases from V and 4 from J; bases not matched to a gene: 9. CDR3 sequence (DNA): TGTGCCAGCACGGAGACAGGGGGAGATTCAGATACGCAGTATTTT. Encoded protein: CASTETGGDSDTQYF.

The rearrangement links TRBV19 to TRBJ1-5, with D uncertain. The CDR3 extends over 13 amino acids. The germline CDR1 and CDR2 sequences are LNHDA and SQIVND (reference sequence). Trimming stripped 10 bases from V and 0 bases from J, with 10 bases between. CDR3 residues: CATHGNSNQPQHF. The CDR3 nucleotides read TGTGCCACCCACGGGAATAGCAATCAGCCCCAGCATTTT.